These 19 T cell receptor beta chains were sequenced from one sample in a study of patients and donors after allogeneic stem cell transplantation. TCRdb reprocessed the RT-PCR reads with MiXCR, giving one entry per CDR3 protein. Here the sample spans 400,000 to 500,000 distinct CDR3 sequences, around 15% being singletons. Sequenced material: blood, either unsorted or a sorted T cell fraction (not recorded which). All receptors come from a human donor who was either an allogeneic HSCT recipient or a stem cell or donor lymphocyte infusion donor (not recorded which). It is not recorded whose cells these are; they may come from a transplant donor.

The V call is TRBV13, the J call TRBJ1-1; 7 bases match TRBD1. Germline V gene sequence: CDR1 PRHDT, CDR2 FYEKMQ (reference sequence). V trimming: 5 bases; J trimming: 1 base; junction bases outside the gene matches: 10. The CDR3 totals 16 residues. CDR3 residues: CASSTYTGTANTEAFF. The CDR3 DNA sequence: TGTGCCAGCAGCACCTATACCGGGACAGCGAACACTGAAGCTTTCTTT.

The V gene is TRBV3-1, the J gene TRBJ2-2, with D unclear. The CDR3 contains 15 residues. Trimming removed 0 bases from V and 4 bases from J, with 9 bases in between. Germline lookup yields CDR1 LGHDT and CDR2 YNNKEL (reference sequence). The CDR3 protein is CASSQEVSFTGELFF. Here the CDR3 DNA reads TGTGCCAGCAGCCAAGAAGTCAGCTTCACCGGGGAGCTGTTTTTT.

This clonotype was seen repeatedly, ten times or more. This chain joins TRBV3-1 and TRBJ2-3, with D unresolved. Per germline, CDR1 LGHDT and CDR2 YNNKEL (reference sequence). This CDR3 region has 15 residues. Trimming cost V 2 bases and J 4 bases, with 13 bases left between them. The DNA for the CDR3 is TGTGCCAGCAGCCAACTAGATAGGAGTTCAGATACGCAGTATTTT. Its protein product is CASSQLDRSSDTQYF.

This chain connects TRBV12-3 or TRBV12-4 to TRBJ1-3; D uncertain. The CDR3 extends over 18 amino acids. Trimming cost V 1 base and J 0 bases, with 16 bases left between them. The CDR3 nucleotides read TGTGCCAGCAGTTTAGACAGCATGGAGGGCCGCTCTGGAAACACCATATATTTT. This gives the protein CASSLDSMEGRSGNTIYF.

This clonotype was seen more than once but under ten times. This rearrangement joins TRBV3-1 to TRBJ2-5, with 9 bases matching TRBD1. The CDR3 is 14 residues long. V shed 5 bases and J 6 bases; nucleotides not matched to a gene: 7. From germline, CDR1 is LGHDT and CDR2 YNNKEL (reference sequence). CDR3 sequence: CASSKRDRAKTQYF. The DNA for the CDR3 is TGTGCCAGCAGCAAACGGGACAGGGCGAAGACCCAGTACTTC.

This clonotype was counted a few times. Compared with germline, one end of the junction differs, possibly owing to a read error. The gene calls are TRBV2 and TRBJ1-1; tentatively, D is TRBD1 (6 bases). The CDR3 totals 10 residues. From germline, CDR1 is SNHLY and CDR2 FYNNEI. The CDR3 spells CASRTRQVIF. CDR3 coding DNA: TGTGCCAGCAGAACAAGACAGGTCATATTT.

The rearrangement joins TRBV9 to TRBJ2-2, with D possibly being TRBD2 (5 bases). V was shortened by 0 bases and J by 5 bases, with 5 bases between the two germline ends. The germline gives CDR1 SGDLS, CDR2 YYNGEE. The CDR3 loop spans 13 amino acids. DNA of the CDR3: TGTGCCAGCAGCGTAGGGGAGACCGGGGAGCTGTTTTTT. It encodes CASSVGETGELFF.

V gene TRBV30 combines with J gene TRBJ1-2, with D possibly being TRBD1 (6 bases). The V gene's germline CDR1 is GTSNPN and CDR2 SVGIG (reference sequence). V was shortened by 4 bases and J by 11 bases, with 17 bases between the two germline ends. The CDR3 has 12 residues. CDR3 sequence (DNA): TGTGCCTGGACCACAGGGTCGCGTGGATACACCTTC. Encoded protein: CAWTTGSRGYTF. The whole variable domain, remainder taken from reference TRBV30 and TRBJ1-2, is SQTIHQWPATLVQPVGSPLSLECTVEGTSNPNLYWYRQAAGRGLQLLFYSVGIGQISSEVPQNLSASRPQDRQFILSSKKLLLSDSGFYLCAWTTGSRGYTFGSGTRLTVV.

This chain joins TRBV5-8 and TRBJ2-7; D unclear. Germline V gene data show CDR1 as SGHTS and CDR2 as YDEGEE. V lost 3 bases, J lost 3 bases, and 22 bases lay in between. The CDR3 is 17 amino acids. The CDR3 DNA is TGTGCCAGCAGCTCCTCTTACTCTCGAAGGGTATACTACGAGCAGTACTTC. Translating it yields CASSSSYSRRVYYEQYF.

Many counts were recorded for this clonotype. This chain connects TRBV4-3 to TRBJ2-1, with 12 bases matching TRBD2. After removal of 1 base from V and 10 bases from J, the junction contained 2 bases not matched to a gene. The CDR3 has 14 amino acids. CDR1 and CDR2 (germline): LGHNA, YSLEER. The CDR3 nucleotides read TGCGCCAGCAGCCAAGTGGGGACTAGCGGGGAGCAGTTCTTC. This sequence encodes CASSQVGTSGEQFF.

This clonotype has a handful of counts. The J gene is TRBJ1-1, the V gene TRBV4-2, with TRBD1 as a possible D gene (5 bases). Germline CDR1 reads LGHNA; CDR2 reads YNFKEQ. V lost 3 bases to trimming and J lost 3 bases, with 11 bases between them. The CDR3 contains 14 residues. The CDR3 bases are TGTGCCAGCAGCCAGGGGGGGAAGGACACTGAAGCTTTCTTT. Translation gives CASSQGGKDTEAFF.

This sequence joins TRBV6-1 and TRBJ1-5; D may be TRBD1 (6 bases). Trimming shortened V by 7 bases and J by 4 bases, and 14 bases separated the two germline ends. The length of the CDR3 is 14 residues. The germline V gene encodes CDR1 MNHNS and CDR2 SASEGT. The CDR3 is CASTSGQSNQPQHF. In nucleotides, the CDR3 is TGTGCCAGCACCTCGGGACAATCGAATCAGCCCCAGCATTTT.

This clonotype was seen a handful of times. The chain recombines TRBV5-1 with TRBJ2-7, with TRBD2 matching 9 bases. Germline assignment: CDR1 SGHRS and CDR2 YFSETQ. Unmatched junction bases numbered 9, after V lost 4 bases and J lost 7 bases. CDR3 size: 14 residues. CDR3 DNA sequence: TGCGCCAGCAGCAAAGGTTCCCTAGCGGGAGAGCAGTACTTC. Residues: CASSKGSLAGEQYF.

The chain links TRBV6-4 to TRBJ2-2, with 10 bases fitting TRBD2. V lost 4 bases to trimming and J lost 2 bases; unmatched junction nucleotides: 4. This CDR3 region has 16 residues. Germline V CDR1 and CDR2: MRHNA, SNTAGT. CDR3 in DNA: TGTGCCAGCAGTGTTGCTAGCGGGAGAAACACCGGGGAGCTGTTTTTT. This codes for CASSVASGRNTGELFF.

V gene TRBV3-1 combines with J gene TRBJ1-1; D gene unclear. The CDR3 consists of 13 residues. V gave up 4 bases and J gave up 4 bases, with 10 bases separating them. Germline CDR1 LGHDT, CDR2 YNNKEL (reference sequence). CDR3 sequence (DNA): TGTGCCAGCAGCCTCCTCAAGGGCACTGAAGCTTTCTTT. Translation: CASSLLKGTEAFF.

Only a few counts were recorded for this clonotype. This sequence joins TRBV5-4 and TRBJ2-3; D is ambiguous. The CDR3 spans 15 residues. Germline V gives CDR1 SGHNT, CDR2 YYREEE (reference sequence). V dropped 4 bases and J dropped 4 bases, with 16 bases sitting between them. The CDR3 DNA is TGTGCCAGCAGCCTGGGTCTCGGGTTGTCAGATACGCAGTATTTT. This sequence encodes CASSLGLGLSDTQYF.

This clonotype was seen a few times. The CDR3 sequence is CASSSTGGFNQPQHF. CDR3 nucleotides: TGTGCCAGCAGTTCAACAGGGGGTTTCAATCAGCCCCAGCATTTT. The chain carries TRBV2 and TRBJ1-5; TRBD1 matches 8 bases. Germline trimming cut 5 bases from V and 3 bases from J; bases unmatched to any gene: 6. Germline-derived CDR1 and CDR2 are SNHLY and FYNNEI. The CDR3 runs to 15 residues.

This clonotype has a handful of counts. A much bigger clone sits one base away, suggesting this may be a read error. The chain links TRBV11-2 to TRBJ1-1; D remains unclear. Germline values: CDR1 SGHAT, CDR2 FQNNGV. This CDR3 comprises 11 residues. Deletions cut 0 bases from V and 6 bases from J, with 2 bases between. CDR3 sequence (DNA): TGTGCCAGCAGCTTAGACCCTGAAGCTTTCTTT. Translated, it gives CASSLDPEAFF.

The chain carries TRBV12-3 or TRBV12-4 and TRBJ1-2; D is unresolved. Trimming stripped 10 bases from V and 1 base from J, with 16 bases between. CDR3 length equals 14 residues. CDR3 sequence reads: CATTGRDYNYGYTF. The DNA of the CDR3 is TGTGCCACAACGGGCCGGGATTATAACTATGGCTACACCTTC.